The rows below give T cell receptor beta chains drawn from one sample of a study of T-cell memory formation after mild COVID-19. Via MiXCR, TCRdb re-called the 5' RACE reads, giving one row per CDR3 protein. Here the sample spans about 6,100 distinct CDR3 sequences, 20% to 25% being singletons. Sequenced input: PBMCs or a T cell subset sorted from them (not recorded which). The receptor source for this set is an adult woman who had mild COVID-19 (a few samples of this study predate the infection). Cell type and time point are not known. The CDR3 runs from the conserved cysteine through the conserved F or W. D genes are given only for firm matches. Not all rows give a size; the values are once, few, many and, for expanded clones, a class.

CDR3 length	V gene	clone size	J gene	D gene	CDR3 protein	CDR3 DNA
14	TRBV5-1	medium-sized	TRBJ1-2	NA	CASSPTATAYGYTF	TGCGCCAGCAGCCCCACGGCGACAGCCTATGGCTACACCTTC
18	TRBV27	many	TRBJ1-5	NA	CASSSAPPGPRSNQPQHF	TGTGCCAGCTCCTCTGCCCCTCCGGGACCCCGTAGCAATCAGCCCCAGCATTTT
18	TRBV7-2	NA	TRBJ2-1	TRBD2	CASSLVGRGLSSYNEQFF	TGTGCCAGCAGCTTAGTAGGGAGGGGTCTTAGCTCCTACAATGAGCAGTTCTTC
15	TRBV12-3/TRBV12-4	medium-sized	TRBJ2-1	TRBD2	CASRPWTSGAGEQFF	TGTGCCAGCAGGCCTTGGACTAGCGGTGCGGGTGAGCAGTTCTTC
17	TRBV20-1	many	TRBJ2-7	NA	CSARDSGFDGHFYEQYF	TGCAGTGCTAGAGATTCGGGCTTTGACGGACACTTCTACGAGCAGTACTTC
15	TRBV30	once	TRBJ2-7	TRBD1	CAWRRSRTGSYEQYF	TGTGCCTGGAGACGATCCCGGACAGGGTCGTACGAGCAGTACTTC
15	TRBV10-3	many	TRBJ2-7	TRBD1	CAISEQRDRLSEQYF	TGTGCCATCAGTGAGCAAAGGGACAGGCTGTCGGAGCAGTACTTC
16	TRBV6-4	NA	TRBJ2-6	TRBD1	CASSDSTGAGANVLTF	TGTGCCAGCAGTGACTCGACAGGGGCTGGGGCCAACGTCCTGACTTTC
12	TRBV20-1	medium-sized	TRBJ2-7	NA	CSASDPAPEQYF	TGCAGTGCCTCTGACCCAGCCCCCGAGCAGTACTTC
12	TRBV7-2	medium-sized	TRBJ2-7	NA	CASSWTSYEQYF	TGTGCCAGCAGCTGGACCTCCTACGAGCAGTACTTC
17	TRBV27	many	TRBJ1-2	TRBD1	CASSLNGWTGRNYGYTF	TGTGCCAGCAGTTTAAATGGCTGGACAGGGAGGAACTATGGCTACACCTTC
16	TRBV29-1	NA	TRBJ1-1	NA	CSGLGGADAVRTEAFF	TGCAGCGGCCTGGGGGGGGCTGATGCGGTTAGAACTGAAGCTTTCTTT
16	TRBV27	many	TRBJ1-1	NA	CASTPLGQALNTEAFF	TGTGCCAGCACCCCATTGGGGCAGGCCTTGAACACTGAAGCTTTCTTT
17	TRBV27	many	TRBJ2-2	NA	CASSLYAGTLQGGELFF	TGTGCCAGCAGCTTGTACGCCGGGACCCTTCAGGGCGGGGAGCTGTTTTTT
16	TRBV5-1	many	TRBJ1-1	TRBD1	CASSLGQGGIYTEAFF	TGCGCCAGCAGCCTCGGACAGGGGGGGATTTACACTGAAGCTTTCTTT
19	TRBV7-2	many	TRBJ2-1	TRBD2	CASSSLGYGGSSPYNEQFF	TGTGCCAGCAGCTCCCTGGGATACGGCGGGAGTAGTCCCTACAATGAGCAGTTCTTC
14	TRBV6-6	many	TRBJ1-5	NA	CASSFLAGDQPQHF	TGTGCCAGCAGTTTTTTGGCGGGGGATCAGCCCCAGCATTTT
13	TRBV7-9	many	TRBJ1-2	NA	CASSLAGNYGYTF	TGTGCCAGCAGCTTAGCAGGGAACTATGGCTACACCTTC
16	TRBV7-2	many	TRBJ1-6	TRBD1	CASSGQGQLTHSPLHF	TGTGCCAGCAGCGGTCAGGGACAGTTGACTCATTCACCCCTCCACTTT
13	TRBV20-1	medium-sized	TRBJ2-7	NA	CSAREYGAYEQYF	TGCAGTGCTAGAGAATACGGGGCCTACGAGCAGTACTTC
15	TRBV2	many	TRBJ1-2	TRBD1	CASRYGQGSISGYTF	TGTGCCAGCAGATATGGACAGGGGTCTATAAGTGGCTACACCTTC
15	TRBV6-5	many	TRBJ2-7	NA	CASSYQTGTLYEQYF	TGTGCCAGCAGTTACCAGACCGGGACACTTTACGAGCAGTACTTC
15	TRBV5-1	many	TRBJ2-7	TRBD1	CASSPGKDRGHEQYF	TGCGCCAGCAGCCCCGGAAAGGACAGGGGGCACGAGCAGTACTTC
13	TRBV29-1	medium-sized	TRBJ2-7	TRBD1	CSAGDRTSYEQYF	TGCAGCGCCGGGGACAGGACTTCCTACGAGCAGTACTTC
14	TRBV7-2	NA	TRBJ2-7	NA	CASSLSGTSGEQYF	TGTGCCAGCAGCTTAAGCGGGACAAGCGGCGAGCAGTACTTC
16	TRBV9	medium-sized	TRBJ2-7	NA	CASSVEPGDHYYEQYF	TGTGCCAGCAGCGTAGAGCCCGGCGACCACTATTACGAGCAGTACTTC